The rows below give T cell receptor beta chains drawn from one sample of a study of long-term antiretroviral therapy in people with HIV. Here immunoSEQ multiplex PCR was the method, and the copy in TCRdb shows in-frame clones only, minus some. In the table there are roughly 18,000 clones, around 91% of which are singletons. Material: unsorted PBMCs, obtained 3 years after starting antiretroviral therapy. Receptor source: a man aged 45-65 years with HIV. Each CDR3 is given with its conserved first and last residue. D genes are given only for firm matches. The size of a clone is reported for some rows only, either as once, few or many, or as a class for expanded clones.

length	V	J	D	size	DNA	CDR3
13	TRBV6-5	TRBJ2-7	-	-	TGTGCCAGCAGACAGGACGGAACCTACGAGCAGTACTTC	CASRQDGTYEQYF
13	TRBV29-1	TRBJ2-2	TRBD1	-	TGCAGCGTTAGGGACAGGGTCACCGGGGAGCTGTTTTTT	CSVRDRVTGELFF
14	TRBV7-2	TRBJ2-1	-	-	TGTGCCAGCAGCTTATCAGGGGCACCTAATGAGCAGTTCTTC	CASSLSGAPNEQFF
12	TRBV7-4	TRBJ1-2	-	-	TGTGCCAGCCCTGGGACGGCATACGTCTACACCTTC	CASPGTAYVYTF
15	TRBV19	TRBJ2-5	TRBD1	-	TGTGCCAGTAGTACCTTACAGGGGGCCCAAGAGACCCAGTACTTC	CASSTLQGAQETQYF
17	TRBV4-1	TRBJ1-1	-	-	TGCGCCAGCAGCCAAGAAGAAACAGGGAGAGGAACGACTGAAGCTTTCTTT	CASSQEETGRGTTEAFF
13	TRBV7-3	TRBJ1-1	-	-	TGTGCCAGCAGCTTAACAGGGGGCACTGAAGCTTTCTTT	CASSLTGGTEAFF
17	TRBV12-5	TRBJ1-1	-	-	TGTGCTAGTGGTTTGGGCTCTGGACTGACGCCGAACACTGAAGCTTTCTTT	CASGLGSGLTPNTEAFF
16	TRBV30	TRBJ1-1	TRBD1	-	TGTGCCTGGAGGATAAGAAACAGGGGCCTGTACACTGAAGCTTTCTTT	CAWRIRNRGLYTEAFF
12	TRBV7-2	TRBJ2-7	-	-	TGTGCCAGCAGCTTAAATCTAAATGAGCAGTACTTC	CASSLNLNEQYF
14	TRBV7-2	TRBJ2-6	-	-	TGTGCCAGCAGCCCAGGGACAGGGGCCAACGTCCTGACTTTC	CASSPGTGANVLTF
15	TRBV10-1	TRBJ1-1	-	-	TGCGCCAGCAGTGAGTCCGGCAGGAACGGCGGTGAAGCTTTCTTT	CASSESGRNGGEAFF
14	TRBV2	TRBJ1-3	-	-	TGTGCCAGCAGTGAACGGACAGCTGGAAACACCATATATTTT	CASSERTAGNTIYF
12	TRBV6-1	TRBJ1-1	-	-	TGTGCCTCGAACGGCGGGGGTACTGAAGCTTTCTTT	CASNGGGTEAFF
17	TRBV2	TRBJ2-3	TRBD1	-	TGTGCCAGCAGTGATTTTGGGGGACAGGGGGCCACAGATACGCAGTATTTT	CASSDFGGQGATDTQYF
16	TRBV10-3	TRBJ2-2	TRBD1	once	TGTGCCATCAGTGAACCCGACAGGGGGACCACCGGGGAGCTGTTTTTT	CAISEPDRGTTGELFF
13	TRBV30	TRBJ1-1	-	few	TGTGCCTGGAGTCCGACAGGGAACACTGAAGCTTTCTTT	CAWSPTGNTEAFF
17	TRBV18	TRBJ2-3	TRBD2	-	TGTGCCAGCTCACCACCTTCGACTAGCTCTAGCACAGATACGCAGTATTTT	CASSPPSTSSSTDTQYF
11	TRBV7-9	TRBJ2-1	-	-	TGTGCCAGCAGCTTAGATAATGAGCAGTTCTTC	CASSLDNEQFF
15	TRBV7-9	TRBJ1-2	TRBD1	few	TGTGCCAGCAGCTTCGAGGGGGCGCATGGGTATGGCTACACCTTC	CASSFEGAHGYGYTF
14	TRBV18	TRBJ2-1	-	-	TGTGCCAGCTCACCACCGCTACTAACCAATGAGCAGTTCTTC	CASSPPLLTNEQFF
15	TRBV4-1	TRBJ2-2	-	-	TGCGCCAGCAGCCATGCGGTGACGAACACCGGGGAGCTGTTTTTT	CASSHAVTNTGELFF
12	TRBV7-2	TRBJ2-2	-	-	TGTGCCAGCCTAGTACGGACCGGGGAGCTGTTTTTT	CASLVRTGELFF
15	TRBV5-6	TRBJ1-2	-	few	TGTGCCAGCAGCTTGGTAGAGGGGTCCAACTATGGCTACACCTTC	CASSLVEGSNYGYTF
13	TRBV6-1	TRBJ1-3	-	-	TGTGCCAGCAGTGAACTCTCTGGAAACACCATATATTTT	CASSELSGNTIYF
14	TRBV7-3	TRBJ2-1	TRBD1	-	TGTGCCAGCAGCCAACTCCAGGGGGCGAATGAGCAGTTCTTC	CASSQLQGANEQFF
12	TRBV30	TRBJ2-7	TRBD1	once	TGTGCCTGGGGACAGGGTTCGTTGGAGCAGTACTTC	CAWGQGSLEQYF
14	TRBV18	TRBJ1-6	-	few	TGTGCCAGCTCTCCTACAGGGAATAACTCACCCCTCCACTTT	CASSPTGNNSPLHF
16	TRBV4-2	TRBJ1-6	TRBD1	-	TGTGCCAGCAGCCAAGTGACAGGGCTCGACAATTCACCCCTCCACTTT	CASSQVTGLDNSPLHF
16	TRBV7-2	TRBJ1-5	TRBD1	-	TGTGCCAGCAGCTTAGCAGGGGGCGCGAGCAATCAGCCCCAGCATTTT	CASSLAGGASNQPQHF
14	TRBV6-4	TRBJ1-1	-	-	TGTGCCAGCCCAACGGGCACGGTGAACACTGAAGCTTTCTTT	CASPTGTVNTEAFF
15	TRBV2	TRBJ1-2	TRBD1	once	TGTGCCAGCAGTGAAGGTCGGGGGACAGTCTATGGCTACACCTTC	CASSEGRGTVYGYTF
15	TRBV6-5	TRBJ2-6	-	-	TGTGCCAGCAGAGCCTCGGAGACTGGGGCCAACGTCCTGACTTTC	CASRASETGANVLTF
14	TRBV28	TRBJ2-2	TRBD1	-	TGTGCCAGCAGCCGGGACAGTTCCACCGGGGAGCTGTTTTTT	CASSRDSSTGELFF
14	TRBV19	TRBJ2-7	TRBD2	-	TGTGCCAGTAGAAGGACTAGCGGGTGGGACGAGCAGTACTTC	CASRRTSGWDEQYF
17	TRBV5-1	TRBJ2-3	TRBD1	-	TGCGCCAGCAGTCCCGGGACAGGGGATGCCTACACAGATACGCAGTATTTT	CASSPGTGDAYTDTQYF
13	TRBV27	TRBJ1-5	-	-	TGTGCCAGCAGCCCCAGCCCCAATCAGCCCCAGCATTTT	CASSPSPNQPQHF
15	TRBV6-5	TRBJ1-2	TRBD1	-	TGTGCCAGCAGTTACGGGCAGGGGGGGAACTATGGCTACACCTTC	CASSYGQGGNYGYTF
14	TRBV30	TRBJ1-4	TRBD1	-	TGTGCCTGGAGGTCCGGGACAGGGAATGAAAAACTGTTTTTT	CAWRSGTGNEKLFF